These 29 T cell receptor beta chains came from one sample sequenced in a study of read filtering for tumor transcriptome and immune sequencing. From roughly 400 ng of RNA, a library with molecular barcoded alpha/delta and beta/gamma adaptors was made. TCRdb fed the reads into MiXCR, producing one record per CDR3 protein. Of around 44,000 distinct CDR3 sequences in the sample, around an eighth are singletons; the top ten hold approximately 30%. Sequencing used a population of CD138-negative cells sorted from bone marrow. These receptors originate from a donor over 35 with multiple myeloma.

This clonotype appeared once. With a much larger clone just one base away, this may be a read error. V is TRBV6-2 or TRBV6-3 and J is TRBJ2-7; D remains ambiguous. This CDR3 is built from 15 residues. Per germline, CDR1 MNHEY and CDR2 SVGEGT. CDR3 nucleotide sequence: TGTGCCAGCAGTGAAGCGCCAGGAGCTTTCTACAAGCAGTACTTC. It is translated as CASSEAPGAFYKQYF.

On this clonotype itself: It differs at one base from a far larger clone, so likely a read error. The chain joins TRBV11-2 to TRBJ2-1; perhaps TRBD2 as D (6 bases). Looked up from germline, CDR1 is SGHAT and CDR2 is FQNNGV. The CDR3 is made up of 16 amino acids. The CDR3 DNA reads as TGCGCCAGCAGCAAGGGGACTGCCAGCTTCTACAATGAGCAGTTCTTC. Encoded protein: CASSKGTASFYNEQFF.

This clonotype has a count of ten or more. The V call is TRBV21-1, the J call TRBJ2-3; the table gives TRBD1 as D, unverified against the DNA. TRBV21-1 constitutes a pseudogene. This CDR3 comprises 17 residues. For the CDR3, the DNA is TGTGCCAGCAGCAAACCGAGAGGATGGTCAGGGTTGGATACGCAGTATTTT. This gives the protein CASSKPRGWSGLDTQYF.

Regarding this clonotype: Only one base separates this from a far larger clonotype, so it likely reflects a read error. This rearrangement joins TRBV7-2 to TRBJ2-1; D remains ambiguous. From germline, CDR1 is SGHTA and CDR2 FQGNSA. The CDR3 length is 14 residues. In DNA form, the CDR3 reads TGTGCCAGCAGCTGGAGCAGCTCCTACAATGAGCAGCTCTTC. Translated: CASSWSSSYNEQLF.

This clonotype was seen repeatedly, ten times or more. V gene TRBV29-1 combines with J gene TRBJ2-1; 11 bases align to TRBD1. This CDR3 contains 13 residues. With 7 bases clipped from V and 3 bases from J, the junction kept 2 bases outside the gene matches. CDR1 is SQVTM, CDR2 ANQGSEA, per germline. CDR3 DNA sequence: TGCAGCGCAGGGACAGGGGGCTACAATGAGCAGTTCTTC. It translates to CSAGTGGYNEQFF.

As regards this clonotype: This clone may be a read error of a much larger clone one base away. The chain has TRBV29-1 and TRBJ1-1, with no clear D. Germline V CDR1 and CDR2: SQVTM, ANQGSEA. This CDR3 comprises 11 residues. Trimming stripped 6 bases from V and 7 bases from J, with 12 bases between. In DNA, the CDR3 is TGCAGCGTAGAGAACATAATTGAAGCTTTCTTT. This translates into CSVENIIEAFF.

This clonotype was counted a few times. The chain carries TRBV5-1 and TRBJ2-2; 8 positions match TRBD1. V lost 5 bases to trimming and J lost 0 bases; unmatched junction nucleotides: 0. The CDR3 runs 14 residues. Germline loops: CDR1 SGHRS, CDR2 YFSETQ. CDR3 residues: CASRQGANTGELFF. DNA for the CDR3: TGCGCCAGCAGACAGGGGGCGAACACCGGGGAGCTGTTTTTT. Full variable domain (outside the CDR3, taken from reference TRBV5-1 and TRBJ2-2): KAGVTQTPRYLIKTRGQQVTLSCSPISGHRSVSWYQQTPGQGLQFLFEYFSETQRNKGNFPGRFSGRQFSNSRSEMNVSTLELGDSALYLCASRQGANTGELFFGEGSRLTVL.

Many counts were recorded for this clonotype. The CDR3 region is CASSYEDKETQYF. CDR3 nucleotide sequence: TGTGCCAGCAGTTACGAGGACAAAGAGACCCAGTACTTC. The chain is built from TRBV6-2 or TRBV6-3 and TRBJ2-5; tentatively, D is TRBD1 (5 bases). This CDR3 is 13 amino acids long. Germline CDR1 MNHEY, CDR2 SVGEGT. V lost 2 bases and J 3 bases, leaving 7 bases between the germline ends.

Many counts were recorded for this clonotype. This rearrangement joins TRBV29-1 to TRBJ1-4; D is perhaps TRBD1 (6 bases). Per the germline V gene, CDR1 is SQVTM and CDR2 is ANQGSEA. The V gene lost 5 bases and the J gene lost 13 bases, with 17 bases spanning the gap. This CDR3 comprises 12 residues. The CDR3 DNA reads TGCAGCGTTCGGATAGGGCCCAGGGGACTGTTTTTT. Translation: CSVRIGPRGLFF. Filled out from reference TRBV29-1 and TRBJ1-4, the complete variable domain reads SAVISQKPSRDICQRGTSLTIQCQVDSQVTMMFWYRQQPGQSLTLIATANQGSEATYESGFVIDKFPISRPNLTFSTLTVSNMSPEDSSIYLCSVRIGPRGLFFGSGTQLSVL.

The table lists this clonotype with a few counts. The genes are TRBV19 and TRBJ2-1, with a tentative D call TRBD1 (5 bases). This CDR3 comprises 15 residues. Trimming left V 4 bases short and J 2 bases short, with 12 bases between. Germline assignment: CDR1 LNHDA and CDR2 SQIVND (reference sequence). CDR3 amino acids: CASSTGPGTYNEQFF. CDR3 nucleotides: TGTGCCAGTAGTACTGGGCCAGGGACCTACAATGAGCAGTTCTTC.

The table lists this clonotype with many counts. The chain has TRBV20-1 and TRBJ1-5, with D unresolved. Germline lookup yields CDR1 DFQATT and CDR2 SNEGSKA (reference sequence). V shed 4 bases and J shed 3 bases, with 7 bases lying between them. The CDR3 loop spans 12 amino acids. The DNA of the CDR3 is TGCAGTGCTAACGGGATCAATCAGCCCCAGCATTTT. This codes for CSANGINQPQHF.

The sample holds many counts of this clonotype. J is TRBJ2-3 and V is TRBV28, with D unresolved. V lost 6 bases and J 4 bases, leaving 8 bases between the germline ends. This CDR3 spans 12 amino acids. In germline, CDR1 is MDHEN, CDR2 SYDVKM. As DNA, the CDR3 is TGTGCCAGCAGCTCGATACCAGATACGCAGTATTTT. Its protein product is CASSSIPDTQYF.

This rearrangement joins TRBV21-1 to TRBJ2-7; TRBD1, the D gene given by the table, was not confirmed from the DNA. TRBV21-1 is annotated as a pseudogene. This CDR3 is built from 18 residues. CDR3 coding DNA: TGTGCCAGCAGCAAAGCGGAGAGACAGAGCAATATTGCCTACGAGCAGTACTTC. Translated: CASSKAERQSNIAYEQYF.

Details on this clonotype: A single base is all that separates this from a far larger clone, so a read error is likely. The chain couples TRBV5-4 to TRBJ2-1; 12 bases are shared with TRBD2. Per germline, CDR1 SGHNT and CDR2 YYREEE (reference sequence). CDR3 size: 16 residues. The CDR3 DNA is TGCGCCAGCAGCTTGGGCCAGACTAGCGGGAGCAATGGGCAGTTCTTC. This codes for CASSLGQTSGSNGQFF.

This clonotype was seen ten or more times. The rearrangement uses TRBV2 and TRBJ2-1; 10 positions agree with TRBD2. The CDR3 sequence is 15 residues long. CDR1 is SNHLY and CDR2 is FYNNEI in the germline V gene. The ends lost 3 bases at V and 8 bases at J; junction bases unmatched: 7. The CDR3 is CASSEASGRWDEQFF. The CDR3, as DNA: TGTGCCAGCAGTGAGGCTAGCGGGAGATGGGATGAGCAGTTCTTC.

In its sample, this clonotype was seen many times. The chain joins TRBV5-1 to TRBJ2-7, with 10 nucleotides matching TRBD1. V was clipped by 3 bases and J by 8 bases; unmatched bases: 8. CDR3 length: 14 amino acids. Germline V gene data show CDR1 as SGHRS and CDR2 as YFSETQ. The CDR3 coding sequence is TGCGCCAGCAGCTCGGGACAGGGGCCGTTGAAGCAGTACTTC. It codes for CASSSGQGPLKQYF.

This clonotype was detected many times. This chain connects TRBV29-1 to TRBJ2-6, with 9 bases that match TRBD1. The germline CDR1 and CDR2 sequences are SQVTM and ANQGSEA. This CDR3 region has 16 residues. V gave up 7 bases and J gave up 1 base; unmatched junction bases: 8. The CDR3 DNA is TGCAGCGCAAGGACAGGGGAGGGGTCTGGGGCCAACGTCCTGACTTTC. It codes for CSARTGEGSGANVLTF.

This clonotype was counted many times. The chain joins TRBV7-9 to TRBJ2-7, with 7 bases lining up with TRBD1. Germline loops: CDR1 SEHNR, CDR2 FQNEAQ (reference sequence). With V trimmed by 1 base and J by 3 bases, 3 bases remained unmatched. The CDR3 has 14 amino acids. For the CDR3, the DNA is TGTGCCAGCAGCTTAGGAGACAGGGACTACGAGCAGTACTTC. Protein product: CASSLGDRDYEQYF. Supplemented by reference TRBV7-9 and TRBJ2-7, the full variable domain reads DTGVSQNPRHKITKRGQNVTFRCDPISEHNRLYWYRQTLGQGPEFLTYFQNEAQLEKSRLLSDRFSAERPKGSFSTLEIQRTEQGDSAMYLCASSLGDRDYEQYFGPGTRLTVT.

This clonotype was counted ten times or more. The chain combines TRBV7-2 with TRBJ2-1; TRBD2 might be the D (6 bases). This CDR3 comprises 15 residues. V lost 2 bases and J lost 1, with 9 bases in between. Germline V gives CDR1 SGHTA, CDR2 FQGNSA. The CDR3 DNA sequence: TGTGCCAGCAGCTTAAGGCGGGAATCCTACAATGAGCAGTTCTTC. It specifies CASSLRRESYNEQFF. The whole variable domain, filled in from reference TRBV7-2 and TRBJ2-1, reads GAGVSQSPSNKVTEKGKDVELRCDPISGHTALYWYRQSLGQGLEFLIYFQGNSAPDKSGLPSDRFSAERTGGSVSTLTIQRTQQEDSAVYLCASSLRRESYNEQFFGPGTRLTVL.

This clonotype was counted at least ten times. The chain links TRBV21-1 to TRBJ2-1; TRBD2, the table's D call, was not compared with the DNA. TRBV21-1 is flagged as a pseudogene. The CDR3 contains 16 residues. CDR3 region: CASSKARRDAYNEQFF. The CDR3, as DNA: TGTGCCAGCAGCAAAGCCCGGCGGGATGCCTACAATGAGCAGTTCTTC.

This clonotype showed up just a few times. This clone may be a read error of a much larger clone one base away. The rearrangement uses TRBV7-9 and TRBJ2-7; D might be TRBD2 (6 bases). Per the germline V gene, CDR1 is SEHNR and CDR2 is FQNEAQ (reference sequence). Trimming removed 1 base at V and 1 base at J, with 11 bases between. There are 15 residues in the CDR3. CDR3 in DNA: TGTGCCAGCAGCTTAGGTTTTAGCGGATCCTACGAGCAGTACTTC. Its protein product is CASSLGFSGSYEQYF.

Comments on this clonotype: A far larger clone is one base from this, pointing to a likely read error. The gene calls are TRBV7-3 and TRBJ2-1; maybe TRBD1 (6 bases). The CDR3 contains 15 residues. In germline, CDR1 is SGHTA, CDR2 FQGTGA. The CDR3 reads CAGSPRDTIYNEQFF. The CDR3 DNA sequence: TGTGCCGGCAGCCCCCGGGACACAATTTACAATGAGCAGTTCTTC.

This clonotype appeared a few times. The chain uses TRBV24-1 and TRBJ1-5, with D perhaps TRBD1 (6 bases). The CDR3 runs to 12 residues. Germline assignment: CDR1 KGHDR and CDR2 SFDVKD. V was trimmed by 1 base and J by 14 bases, leaving 11 bases between them. CDR3 region: CATSDFDRLKHF. CDR3 DNA: TGTGCCACCAGTGATTTCGACAGGTTAAAGCATTTT.

For this clonotype: A read error may produce the germline difference seen at one junction end. V gene TRBV27 combines with J gene TRBJ2-2; 11 nucleotides line up with TRBD2. The CDR3 spans 19 residues. Germline loops: CDR1 MNHEY, CDR2 SMNVEV (reference sequence). DNA of the CDR3: TGTGCCGGCAGTTTTCTAAAAAGACTAGCGGGATGGAGCACCGGGGAGCTGTTTTTT. Translated, it gives CAGSFLKRLAGWSTGELFF.

Comments on this clonotype: This may stem from a read error, because a much larger clone lies one nucleotide away. This is likely a read error, given that the CDR3 carries no conserved phenylalanine or tryptophan at its end. The rearrangement joins TRBV20-1 to TRBJ2-1; 7 nucleotides match TRBD2. Per the germline V gene, CDR1 is DFQATT and CDR2 is SNEGSKA (reference sequence). CDR3 size: 15 residues. J was trimmed by 5 bases and V by 1 base; bases with no gene match: 8. The CDR3 here is CSARGRLATHNEQFS. CDR3 nucleotide sequence: TGCAGTGCTAGAGGAAGACTAGCTACCCACAATGAGCAGTTCTCC.

A word on this clonotype: One base away lies a much larger clone, so this may be a sequencing read error. This rearrangement joins TRBV28 to TRBJ2-1; 13 bases are a match to TRBD2. The ends lost 5 bases at V and 12 bases at J; junction bases unmatched: 7. The CDR3 is 14 residues long. CDR1 and CDR2 (germline): MDHEN, SYDVKM. CDR3 sequence reads: CASSVGLAGSVQFF. CDR3 DNA sequence: TGTGCCAGCAGTGTGGGACTAGCGGGATCGGTGCAGTTCTTC.

This clonotype was recorded at least ten times. This chain connects TRBV20-1 to TRBJ2-7; 14 positions match TRBD2. Germline lookup yields CDR1 DFQATT and CDR2 SNEGSKA (reference sequence). J lost 1 base, V lost 6 bases, and 5 bases had no gene match. This CDR3 region has 15 residues. The CDR3 sequence is CSAGGLAGVSYEQYF. DNA for the CDR3: TGCAGTGCCGGGGGACTAGCGGGAGTTTCCTACGAGCAGTACTTC.

This clonotype was recorded at least ten times. The chain couples TRBV20-1 to TRBJ2-1; no definite D call. The germline V gene encodes CDR1 DFQATT and CDR2 SNEGSKA (reference sequence). Trimming took off 0 bases at V and 4 bases at J, with 16 bases between the two ends. The CDR3 runs 16 residues. Here the CDR3 DNA reads TGCAGTGCTAGAGATAAGTACGTGACGGATTACAATGAGCAGTTCTTC. This codes for CSARDKYVTDYNEQFF.

This clonotype was picked up many times. The chain joins TRBV5-1 to TRBJ2-1; 13 nucleotides line up with TRBD2. CDR3 length: 17 amino acids. Germline V gives CDR1 SGHRS, CDR2 YFSETQ. V trimming: 0 bases; J trimming: 7 bases; junction bases outside the gene matches: 7. The CDR3 is CASSLDRTSGRGNEQFF. The CDR3 DNA reads TGCGCCAGCAGCTTGGATCGGACTAGCGGGAGAGGGAATGAGCAGTTCTTC.